This T cell receptor beta chain was captured by sequencing in a study of blood T cell repertoires in COVID-19. Overall study context: The United States, Italy and Spain supplied acute and convalescent COVID-19 samples. The cDNA or gDNA used as material had been derived from T cells, B-cell-depleted T cells, or PBMCs.

The CDR3 has 12 amino acids. V dropped 7 bases and J dropped 6 bases, with 10 bases sitting between them. Germline V lookup: CDR1 MDHEN, CDR2 SYDVKM. Per the study methods: Nucleated cell counts were estimated from reference gene primer amplification. Produced via immunoSEQ multiplex PCR; TCRdb's table is partial and in-frame only. The V and J calls and clone size were taken over from that table, and D and trimming were inferred from the DNA. The sample has approximately 190,000 clones, roughly 80% seen once. There are a few counts of this clone. Sequencing used peripheral blood. The source is a woman aged 35 to 49 with acute or convalescent COVID-19. This chain uses TRBV28 with TRBJ1-3; D is unresolved. DNA for the CDR3: TGTGCCAGCAACACAGTAGTAAACACCATATATTTT. Translated: CASNTVVNTIYF.